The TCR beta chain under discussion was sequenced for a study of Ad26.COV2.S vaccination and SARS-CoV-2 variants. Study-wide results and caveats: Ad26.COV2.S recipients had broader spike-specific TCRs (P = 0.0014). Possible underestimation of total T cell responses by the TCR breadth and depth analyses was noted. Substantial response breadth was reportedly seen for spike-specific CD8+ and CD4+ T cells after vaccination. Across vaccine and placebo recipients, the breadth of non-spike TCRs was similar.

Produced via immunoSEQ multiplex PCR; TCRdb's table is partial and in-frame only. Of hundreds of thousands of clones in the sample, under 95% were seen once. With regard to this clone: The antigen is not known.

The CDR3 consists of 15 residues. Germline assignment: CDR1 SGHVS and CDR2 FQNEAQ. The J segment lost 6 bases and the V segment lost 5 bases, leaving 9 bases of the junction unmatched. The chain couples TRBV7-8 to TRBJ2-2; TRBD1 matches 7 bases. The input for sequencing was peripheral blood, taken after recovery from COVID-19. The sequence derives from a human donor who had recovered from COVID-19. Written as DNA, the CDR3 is TGTGCCAGCAGCGCCGACAGGGTTCTGTCCGGGGAGCTGTTTTTT. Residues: CASSADRVLSGELFF.